Each of the 27 T cell receptor beta chains below was sequenced from the same sample in a study of CD8+CD57+ T cells in acquired aplastic anemia. CDR3 and TCR beta VDJ profiling relied on genomic DNA as the template. MiXCR was run by TCRdb on the reads, yielding one entry per CDR3 protein. The sample lists a few hundred thousand distinct CDR3 sequences; around 50% were seen once. Flow cytometry had shown expanded CD8+CD57+ cells in the patients chosen for sequencing. The specimen was sorted CD4+, CD8+, or CD8+CD57+ T cells (not recorded which) from PBMCs. Receptors were obtained from a human donor with aplastic anemia.

This chain joins TRBV5-4 and TRBJ1-2; D is perhaps TRBD1 (5 bases). Germline values: CDR1 SGHNT, CDR2 YYREEE (reference sequence). The V end was cut by 1 base, the J end by 2 bases, with 6 bases between. The CDR3 totals 13 residues. CDR3 bases: TGTGCCAGCAGCTTGTGGGGGAACTATGGCTACACCTTC. As protein: CASSLWGNYGYTF.

This clonotype was recorded at least ten times. V is TRBV5-1 and J is TRBJ2-1, with 10 bases lining up with TRBD2. Trimming took 0 bases from V and 8 from J; bases not matched to a gene: 5. Germline V gene sequence: CDR1 SGHRS, CDR2 YFSETQ. CDR3 length: 15 amino acids. CDR3 nucleotides: TGCGCCAGCAGCTTGGTAGCGGGGGGAAGAGATGAGCAGTTCTTC. Its translation: CASSLVAGGRDEQFF.

Only one count was recorded for this clonotype. Just one base apart from a much larger clone, this may be a read error. V and J are TRBV20-1 and TRBJ2-1; 7 bases are shared with TRBD2. Germline V CDR1 and CDR2: DFQATT, SNEGSKA (reference sequence). This CDR3 spans 16 amino acids. V was clipped by 0 bases and J by 2 bases; unmatched bases: 7. CDR3 nucleotides: TGCAGTGCTAGAGACCCCCCAGCGGGGACCTACAATGAGCAGTTCTTC. Amino acids: CSARDPPAGTYNEQFF.

This clonotype was detected many times. This chain uses TRBV11-2 with TRBJ2-7; a possible D gene is TRBD1 (6 bases). Germline CDR1 reads SGHAT; CDR2 reads FQNNGV. The V end lost 4 bases, the J end lost 4 bases, and 17 bases lay between the germline ends. The CDR3 runs to 15 residues. As DNA, the CDR3 is TGTGCCAGCAGCTCTACAGGGTCCCGGGGTTACGAGCAGTACTTC. Its translation: CASSSTGSRGYEQYF.

This clonotype was found once. In nucleotides, the CDR3 is TGTGCCAGCAGCGGTCCAGGGAATCATCAGCCCCAGCATTTT. This gives the protein CASSGPGNHQPQHF. The V and J genes are TRBV9 and TRBJ1-5; D is perhaps TRBD1 (5 bases). V lost 3 bases and J lost 5, with 12 bases in between. Germline CDR1 and CDR2: SGDLS and YYNGEE. The CDR3 totals 14 residues. The whole variable domain, remainder taken from reference TRBV9 and TRBJ1-5, is DSGVTQTPKHLITATGQRVTLRCSPRSGDLSVYWYQQSLDQGLQFLIQYYNGEERAKGNILERFSAQQFPDLHSELNLSSLELGDSALYFCASSGPGNHQPQHFGDGTRLSIL.

This clonotype was seen a single time. The chain has TRBV7-6 and TRBJ2-5, with a weak D call TRBD2 (5 bases). The germline V gene encodes CDR1 SGHVS and CDR2 FNYEAQ. The CDR3 runs 13 residues. V lost 4 bases and J lost 7, with 13 bases in between. The CDR3: CASSSYPSGTQYF. CDR3 sequence (DNA): TGTGCCAGCAGCTCCTACCCCAGCGGGACCCAGTACTTC. The full variable domain, completed using reference TRBV7-6 and TRBJ2-5, is GAGVSQSPRYKVTKRGQDVALRCDPISGHVSLYWYRQALGQGPEFLTYFNYEAQQDKSGLPNDRFSAERPEGSISTLTIQRTEQRDSAMYRCASSSYPSGTQYFGPGTRLLVL.

This clonotype came up many times. The J gene is TRBJ2-5, the V gene TRBV9; 8 bases are a match to TRBD2. The junction had 11 bases not matched to a gene; V was cut back by 0 bases and J by 7 bases. Germline V lookup: CDR1 SGDLS, CDR2 YYNGEE. The CDR3 extends over 16 amino acids. The CDR3 sequence: CASSVDVAGRDGTQYF. DNA of the CDR3: TGTGCCAGCAGCGTAGACGTAGCGGGGAGAGATGGGACCCAGTACTTC.

This clonotype has a single count. Being one base from a much bigger clone, this may be a read error. This sequence joins TRBV6-5 and TRBJ2-7; the D is unclear. In germline, CDR1 is MNHEY, CDR2 SVGAGI. This CDR3 is built from 12 residues. The CDR3 sequence is CAGSELPYEQYF. In nucleotides, the CDR3 is TGTGCCGGCAGTGAACTTCCCTACGAGCAGTACTTC.

This clonotype showed up many times. The V gene is TRBV13, the J gene TRBJ1-6; D not resolved. Germline assignment: CDR1 PRHDT and CDR2 FYEKMQ (reference sequence). V was cut by 3 bases and J by 0 bases, with 9 bases left in between. CDR3 length: 16 amino acids. This CDR3 is CASSFYRSSYNSPLHF. The CDR3 bases are TGTGCCAGCAGCTTTTACCGGAGCTCCTATAATTCACCCCTCCACTTT. Full variable domain (rest looked up from reference TRBV13 and TRBJ1-6): AAGVIQSPRHLIKEKRETATLKCYPIPRHDTVYWYQQGPGQDPQFLISFYEKMQSDKGSIPDRFSAQQFSDYHSELNMSSLELGDSALYFCASSFYRSSYNSPLHFGNGTRLTVT.

Regarding this clonotype: Being one base from a much bigger clone, this may be a read error. The conserved final phenylalanine or tryptophan is absent from the CDR3, which likely points to a read error. The rearrangement uses TRBV5-1 and TRBJ2-5; D remains unclear. The germline gives CDR1 SGHRS, CDR2 YFSETQ. The CDR3 totals 14 residues. The V gene lost 0 bases and the J gene lost 5 bases, with 11 bases spanning the gap. In DNA form, the CDR3 reads TGCGCCAGCAGCTTGGGGTTAGCCGGGGAGACCCAGTACCTC. Its protein is CASSLGLAGETQYL.

This chain links TRBV9 with TRBJ2-5; TRBD1 aligns across 10 bases. This CDR3 is built from 16 residues. CDR1 and CDR2 from the germline V gene are SGDLS and YYNGEE. The ends lost 3 bases at V and 5 bases at J; junction bases unmatched: 10. CDR3 sequence reads: CASSGLDRGRGETQYF. The CDR3 coding sequence is TGTGCCAGCAGCGGACTCGACAGGGGGCGCGGTGAGACCCAGTACTTC.

This clonotype was observed a few times. The chain joins TRBV19 to TRBJ2-7; D is perhaps TRBD2 (5 bases). This CDR3 contains 14 residues. V was cut by 3 bases and J by 1 base, with 10 bases left in between. CDR1 and CDR2 (germline): LNHDA, SQIVND (reference sequence). This CDR3 reads CASSIGVTSYEQYF. In DNA form, the CDR3 reads TGTGCCAGTAGTATCGGGGTGACGTCCTACGAGCAGTACTTC.

Regarding this clonotype: A single base separates this from a much larger clone, so it may be a read error. The CDR3 protein is CASRATGATGGLFF. The CDR3 bases are TGCGCCAGCAGGGCCACAGGGGCCACCGGGGGGCTGTTTTTT. The chain uses TRBV5-1 and TRBJ2-2, with a weak D call TRBD1 (7 bases). The CDR3 is 14 residues long. Looked up from germline, CDR1 is SGHRS and CDR2 is YFSETQ.

As concerns this clonotype: This may come from a read error, since a much larger clone is one base off. V is TRBV5-1 and J is TRBJ2-7; 7 nucleotides align to TRBD1. The germline gives CDR1 SGHRS, CDR2 YFSETQ. CDR3 length equals 15 residues. DNA for the CDR3: TGTGCCAGCAGCTTAGGGGGACAGTTCACCTACGAGCAGTACTTC. Its translation is CASSLGGQFTYEQYF.

Regarding this clonotype: This may be a read error, as it is one base from a much larger clone. The genes are TRBV27 and TRBJ1-2; 10 bases match TRBD1. There are 15 residues in the CDR3. The V gene's germline CDR1 is MNHEY and CDR2 SMNVEV (reference sequence). CDR3 sequence reads: CARSSLGTGEYGYTF. The CDR3 DNA sequence: TGTGCCCGCAGTTCCCTCGGGACAGGGGAATATGGCTACACCTTC.

This clonotype was seen at least ten times. The rearrangement uses TRBV5-5 and TRBJ2-7, with 8 bases that match TRBD1. The CDR3 runs 15 residues. V lost 5 bases, J lost 2 bases, and 9 bases stayed unmatched. Germline lookup yields CDR1 SGHKS and CDR2 YYEKEE (reference sequence). This CDR3 reads CASRWGGTGTYEQYF. CDR3 bases: TGTGCCAGCAGGTGGGGTGGGACAGGAACCTACGAGCAGTACTTC.

The chain uses TRBV20-1 and TRBJ1-1; possibly TRBD1 for D (5 bases). V was clipped by 3 bases and J by 3 bases, with 14 bases between them. In germline, CDR1 is DFQATT, CDR2 SNEGSKA (reference sequence). The CDR3 runs to 14 residues. CDR3 residues: CSASQSGGDTEAFF. The CDR3 nucleotides are TGCAGTGCTAGTCAAAGCGGGGGGGACACTGAAGCTTTCTTT.

About this clonotype itself: A much more abundant neighbour one base away suggests this may be a read error. The gene calls are TRBV19 and TRBJ2-1, with 10 positions matching TRBD2. The germline V gene has CDR1 LNHDA and CDR2 SQIVND (reference sequence). The CDR3 runs to 16 residues. This CDR3 is CASTPQRGGPYNERFF. DNA for the CDR3: TGTGCCAGTACCCCCCAGCGGGGGGGCCCCTACAATGAGCGGTTCTTC.

This clonotype was observed a handful of times. The chain has TRBV20-1 and TRBJ1-2; no clear D gene. V was shortened by 0 bases and J by 8 bases, with 13 bases between the two germline ends. The germline V gene encodes CDR1 DFQATT and CDR2 SNEGSKA (reference sequence). The CDR3 is 13 amino acids. The CDR3 here is CSARDHTRSGYTF. CDR3 DNA sequence: TGCAGTGCTAGAGATCATACACGTTCCGGCTACACCTTC.

Ten or more counts support this clonotype. The chain uses TRBV7-8 and TRBJ1-6, with D unresolved. The germline V and J ends were trimmed by 1 base and 9 bases, with 7 bases remaining between them. This CDR3 comprises 13 residues. The V gene's germline CDR1 is SGHVS and CDR2 FQNEAQ. This chain's CDR3 is CASSLGAGSPLHF. In nucleotides, the CDR3 is TGTGCCAGCAGCTTAGGGGCGGGTTCACCCCTCCACTTT.

As DNA, the CDR3 is TGCAGTGCTAGGTCGGGGGAGGGCACTGAAGCTTTCTTT. Translating it yields CSARSGEGTEAFF. The V gene is TRBV20-1, the J gene TRBJ1-1, with a tentative D call TRBD1 (5 bases). CDR1 and CDR2 from the germline V gene are DFQATT and SNEGSKA (reference sequence). V gave up 3 bases and J gave up 4 bases, with 12 bases separating them. The CDR3 has 13 residues.

The chain links TRBV20-1 to TRBJ2-7, with 7 bases lining up with TRBD2. From germline, CDR1 is DFQATT and CDR2 SNEGSKA (reference sequence). This CDR3 has 11 residues. CDR3 DNA: TGCAAGGCTAGCGGAGCCTACGAGCAGTACTTC. As protein: CKASGAYEQYF.

This clonotype was seen many times. The chain joins TRBV24-1 to TRBJ2-1; the D is unclear. Looked up from germline, CDR1 is KGHDR and CDR2 is SFDVKD. V was shortened by 3 bases and J by 9 bases, with 8 bases between the two germline ends. The CDR3 totals 12 residues. The CDR3, as DNA: TGTGCCACCAGTGATCGACTCGCTGAGCAGTTCTTC. This encodes CATSDRLAEQFF.

The CDR3 here is CASSPRTSGNTIYF. In nucleotides, the CDR3 is TGTGCCAGCAGTCCACGGACTTCTGGAAACACCATATATTTT. The chain combines TRBV2 with TRBJ1-3; D is unresolved. Trimming cost V 5 bases and J 1 base, with 9 bases left between them. This CDR3 region has 14 residues. Germline values: CDR1 SNHLY, CDR2 FYNNEI.

This clonotype appeared many times. The V gene is TRBV25-1, the J gene TRBJ2-7; TRBD2 aligns across 8 bases. The length of the CDR3 is 15 residues. CDR1 is MGHDK, CDR2 SYGVNS, per germline. V trimming: 4 bases; J trimming: 0 bases; junction bases outside the gene matches: 5. CDR3 nucleotide sequence: TGTGCCAGCAGTGTGCCAGCGGGGGCCTCCTACGAGCAGTACTTC. It specifies CASSVPAGASYEQYF.

The V and J genes are TRBV12-3 or TRBV12-4 and TRBJ2-1, with D maybe TRBD2 (7 bases). Trimming removed 6 bases from V and 7 bases from J, with 16 bases in between. The CDR3 loop spans 14 amino acids. CDR3 nucleotide sequence: TGTGCCAGCAGAAGGAGGGGGGGTTATAATGAGCAGTTCTTC. Amino acid sequence: CASRRRGGYNEQFF.

The count of this clonotype is one. The CDR3 DNA reads TGCGCCAGCAGCCAAGGCAGATTGGCCTACGAGCAGTACTTC. It translates to CASSQGRLAYEQYF. The rearrangement joins TRBV4-3 to TRBJ2-7, with no clear D. There are 14 residues in the CDR3. V lost 1 base to trimming and J lost 2 bases, with 9 bases between them. CDR1 is LGHNA, CDR2 YSLEER, per germline.